Listed below are T cell receptor beta chains from one sample, sequenced in a study of identical twins. TCRdb analysed the 5' RACE reads with MiXCR anew, one entry per CDR3 protein. Found here are hundreds of thousands of distinct CDR3 sequences, approximately 9% of them singletons; the top ten hold 0.85% to 1%. In addition, the sample was reused for a study of yellow fever vaccine responses in identical twins.

The sequenced sample consisted of PBMCs. The receptor source for this set is a woman aged 18-35 years in good health. The CDR3 runs from the conserved cysteine through the conserved F or W. Fields, in order: J gene, V gene, CDR3 protein.

J: TRBJ2-1; V: TRBV29-1; CDR3: CSGASGSDYNEQFF
J: TRBJ2-7; V: TRBV27; CDR3: CASSMGGRGEQYF
J: TRBJ2-7; V: TRBV6-1; CDR3: CATMYRKTYEQYF
J: TRBJ2-1; V: TRBV4-3; CDR3: CASSLRTSGSFGEQFF
J: TRBJ1-2; V: TRBV9; CDR3: CASSATEHYGYTF
J: TRBJ2-5; V: TRBV6-5; CDR3: CASSYGGRPQETQYF
J: TRBJ2-3; V: TRBV20-1; CDR3: CSAKRGPGGPDTQYF
J: TRBJ2-7; V: TRBV10-3; CDR3: CAITEVSGGGEQYF
J: TRBJ2-1; V: TRBV9; CDR3: CASSELAGALGNEQFF
J: TRBJ1-6; V: TRBV12-3/TRBV12-4; CDR3: CASSLAGTGGNSPLHF
J: TRBJ2-2; V: TRBV4-2; CDR3: CASRPRDGELFF
J: TRBJ1-1; V: TRBV7-9; CDR3: CASSLEGETEAFF
J: TRBJ1-5; V: TRBV5-1; CDR3: CASSPRQGDQPQHF
J: TRBJ1-2; V: TRBV7-3; CDR3: CASSPFEDRVYGYTF
J: TRBJ2-7; V: TRBV5-1; CDR3: CASSHLPPGLSMNEQYF
J: TRBJ2-2; V: TRBV4-2; CDR3: CASSQVHETSANTGELFF
J: TRBJ2-7; V: TRBV7-9; CDR3: CASSSGTSNHEQYF
J: TRBJ2-1; V: TRBV27; CDR3: CASRAGTSDYNEQFF
J: TRBJ1-3; V: TRBV12-3/TRBV12-4; CDR3: CASTPTNPSGNTIYF
J: TRBJ2-1; V: TRBV6-5; CDR3: CASSYAHQPSNEQFF
J: TRBJ2-1; V: TRBV5-1; CDR3: CASSLQTGGKQFF
J: TRBJ2-7; V: TRBV4-3; CDR3: CASSQDRGYHYEQYF
J: TRBJ1-4; V: TRBV29-1; CDR3: CSVARQGTGNEKLFF
J: TRBJ2-3; V: TRBV7-3; CDR3: CASSFLDGVADTQYF
J: TRBJ2-7; V: TRBV4-3; CDR3: CASSLGQDSYEQYF
J: TRBJ2-2; V: TRBV20-1; CDR3: CSARDSDNTGELFF
J: TRBJ1-3; V: TRBV7-8; CDR3: CASRRRNTIYF
J: TRBJ1-2; V: TRBV5-5; CDR3: CASSRVRDRGSYTF
J: TRBJ2-2; V: TRBV7-9; CDR3: CASIPWTSGINTGELFF
J: TRBJ2-5; V: TRBV7-2; CDR3: CASSPQGGYETQYF
J: TRBJ2-2; V: TRBV29-1; CDR3: CSATPYETGELFF
J: TRBJ2-7; V: TRBV20-1; CDR3: CSARDRPWEGAYEQYF
J: TRBJ1-6; V: TRBV3-1; CDR3: CASSPSWEGSNSPLHF
J: TRBJ2-2; V: TRBV15; CDR3: CATSSRLAGDTGELFF
J: TRBJ2-1; V: TRBV7-9; CDR3: CASSPSRLAGDYEQFF
J: TRBJ2-7; V: TRBV12-3/TRBV12-4; CDR3: CASSFGQGVFFEYF
J: TRBJ2-7; V: TRBV15; CDR3: CATSRDRDRAYEQYF
J: TRBJ1-4; V: TRBV7-6; CDR3: CASSLRSFATNEKLFF
J: TRBJ2-1; V: TRBV11-3; CDR3: CASSLTSGIEQFF
J: TRBJ2-1; V: TRBV6-1; CDR3: CASFSLRTGSYNEQFF
J: TRBJ2-2; V: TRBV12-3/TRBV12-4; CDR3: CASSFSPLRDRGNGELFF
J: TRBJ2-7; V: TRBV18; CDR3: CASSPREGEQYF
J: TRBJ2-5; V: TRBV6-5; CDR3: CATQNWEETQYF
J: TRBJ2-7; V: TRBV5-6; CDR3: CASSKGTSGGTYEQYF
J: TRBJ2-3; V: TRBV7-6; CDR3: CASSLRTSGTDTQYF
J: TRBJ1-4; V: TRBV5-1; CDR3: CASSLSAGMNEKLFF
J: TRBJ1-2; V: TRBV3-1; CDR3: CASSQGTGDRGYGYTF
J: TRBJ2-3; V: TRBV20-1; CDR3: CSARTGGDTQYF
J: TRBJ2-3; V: TRBV5-5; CDR3: CASSLGTNTDTQYF
J: TRBJ2-3; V: TRBV9; CDR3: CASSVEAGGRSDTQYF
J: TRBJ2-1; V: TRBV7-2; CDR3: CASSGARGRNEQFF
J: TRBJ2-1; V: TRBV29-1; CDR3: CSVESYSNEQFF
J: TRBJ2-7; V: TRBV2; CDR3: CASSDGLAGESYEQYF
J: TRBJ1-5; V: TRBV15; CDR3: CATSSLDQPQHF
J: TRBJ2-1; V: TRBV4-2; CDR3: CASSQEGDEQFF